This TCR beta chain derives from a study of Graves' ophthalmopathy and Graves' hyperthyroidism. At the level of the study: No ophthalmopathy within 18 months of follow-up signified stable hyperthyroidism.

Using RNA transcripts, the TCR beta CDR3 regions were amplified. Second-round multiplex PCR came after a first-round RT-PCR that employed HTBI primers. TCRdb analysed the multiplex PCR reads with MiXCR anew, one entry per CDR3 protein. The sample carries 900,000 to 1,200,000 distinct CDR3 sequences, about 38% recorded once. Study-level findings and limits: Most thyroid clonotypes expanded beyond 0.001 frequency were also found in blood. The model predicted progression of ophthalmopathy with a sensitivity of roughly 71%, and its specificity was around 72%.

Hyperthyroidism patients, all newly diagnosed, had under 2 months' duration and ages of 18 to 65. Germline CDR1 SGHVS, CDR2 FQNEAQ. The CDR3 is made up of 14 amino acids. Trimming took 5 bases from V and 5 from J, leaving 16 bases between them. A word on this clonotype: Its specificity is unknown.

Sequencing was carried out using peripheral blood or thyroid tissue (not recorded which). J is TRBJ2-7 and V is TRBV7-8; perhaps TRBD1 as D (5 bases). The TCR was taken from an adult man with Graves' hyperthyroidism. The CDR3 region is CASSQTLRVHEQYF. The CDR3 nucleotides are TGTGCCAGCAGCCAAACCCTCAGGGTCCACGAGCAGTACTTC.